The T cell receptor (beta chain) under discussion was sequenced for a study of early stage breast cancer tumors. Repertoires were generated with immunoSEQ multiplex PCR, while TCRdb's copy carries only in-frame clones and drops some. The top ten hold under 14% of the sample, which has approximately 6,100 clones, over 65% seen once. Germline lookup yields CDR1 PRHDT and CDR2 FYEKMQ (reference sequence). This CDR3 comprises 16 residues. Trimming shortened V by 2 bases and J by 6 bases, and 19 bases separated the two germline ends. Tissue for this sample was collected roughly 1.8-4.5 cm from the breast tumor.

The clonotype originates from a person aged 70 to 79 with breast cancer. The V gene is TRBV13, the J gene TRBJ1-2, with D possibly matching TRBD1 (6 bases). Material: normal breast tissue next to the tumor. CDR3 DNA sequence: TGTGCCAGCAGCTTAACAGGGCAGGCAGTCGGCAATGGCTACACCTTC. The encoded protein is CASSLTGQAVGNGYTF.